Listed here is a single TCR beta chain. The antigen remains undetermined. Germline CDR1 is MNHEY and CDR2 is SVGEGT. Trimming cost V 4 bases and J 0 bases, with 12 bases left between them. This CDR3 contains 15 residues. The source of the sample is a study of T cell responses to AZD1222 COVID-19 vaccine. Study results and caveats: In all cases, repertoires were sampled only after the peak T cell response. Epitopes outside B.1.351 and B.1.1.7 mutated regions reportedly drew nearly half of spike TCRs. Clonal diversity was possibly underestimated; the donors were predominantly white British and more often female.

Data came from immunoSEQ multiplex PCR; TCRdb stores just in-frame clones and leaves some out. Of fewer than 200,000 clones listed, almost 95% are singletons. Sequences were derived from peripheral blood, sampled on day 0 of AZD1222 vaccination. This chain connects TRBV6-2 or TRBV6-3 to TRBJ1-2; D gene unclear. The TCR was taken from an adult in good health. In DNA form, the CDR3 reads TGTGCCAGCAGTTTCCCCGGCTCCTCTAACTATGGCTACACCTTC. Its protein is CASSFPGSSNYGYTF.